This entry is about one T cell receptor (beta chain). Its antigen remains undetermined. No quality values exist for individual bases; no much larger clone is one base distant. The data originate from a study of blood T cell repertoires in COVID-19 (dated by TCRdb to about 2020). As for the study more broadly: Samples covering the acute and convalescent phases of COVID-19 were provided by collaborators in the United States, Italy and Spain. The repertoires were released in a freely available public database intended as a resource for research on the immune response to SARS-CoV-2. Samples came from the ongoing ImmuneRACE study (first 160 participants) plus 1,254 subjects from 6 global collaborators. The sample metadata nearly always contained a de-identified subject ID, COVID-19 status, age in years and sex. Where HLA class I and class II types were available, the types were taken from metadata supplied by the sample provider, not from assay-based typing. Subjects who had been exposed to COVID-19, were actively infected with it, or had recovered from it provided the deeply sampled blood TCRbeta repertoires that made up the dataset. The prospective study material was composed of cDNA or gDNA derived from T cells, B-cell-depleted T cells, or PBMCs. The full study reports these points: Clinical and demographic metadata were provided uncurated, with the amount varying by source and participant.

TCRbeta CDR3 regions were amplified from genomic DNA using the immunoSEQ Assay, a bias-controlled multiplex PCR. The authors' analysis ran thus. Nucleated cell counts per sample were estimated from amplification of reference gene primers within the assay. To quantify the absolute abundance of each unique TCRbeta CDR3 rearrangement, sequence reads were collapsed and filtered. For each sample, productive Simpson clonality was calculated as the square root of Simpson's diversity index across productive rearrangements. Entries here come from immuneACCESS through TCRdb and include only in-frame sequences with V and J called. Some clones fail to appear in such tables; in the studies checked, an unresolved V gene covers under half of the shortfall, and the cause of the remainder is unknown. V and J calls and clone size are as listed in that table; D and trimming were resolved from the DNA. The table for this sample lists approximately 200,000 clones; approximately 86% of them were counted only once. Approximately 2.9% of the sample belongs to the ten largest clones.

Each collaborating institution followed its own protocols to collect whole blood in K2EDTA tubes. For TCRbeta analysis, collaborators shipped samples as frozen whole blood, isolated PBMCs, or DNA extracted from either of those sample types. Based on the germline V gene, the CDR1 and CDR2 sequences are SGHRS and YFSETQ. Here V drops 0 bases and J drops 4 bases, and the junction holds 3 bases not matched to any gene. From cysteine to phenylalanine, the CDR3 is 14 amino acids long. Kept here is only the CDR3 DNA, which spans 42 bases and is read in frame from base 1. This TCR came from a woman in her twenties or thirties with active or convalescent COVID-19. Sequencing input: peripheral blood. Recombination connected TRBV5-1 to TRBJ1-2, with TRBD1 matching 7 junction bases. The base sequence is TGCGCCAGCAGCTTGGCGCGGGACAGCTATGGCTACACCTTC. Its protein is CASSLARDSYGYTF. Joined to the reference TRBV5-1 and TRBJ1-2 proteins, this CDR3 gives the full variable domain: KAGVTQTPRYLIKTRGQQVTLSCSPISGHRSVSWYQQTPGQGLQFLFEYFSETQRNKGNFPGRFSGRQFSNSRSEMNVSTLELGDSALYLCASSLARDSYGYTFGSGTRLTVV.